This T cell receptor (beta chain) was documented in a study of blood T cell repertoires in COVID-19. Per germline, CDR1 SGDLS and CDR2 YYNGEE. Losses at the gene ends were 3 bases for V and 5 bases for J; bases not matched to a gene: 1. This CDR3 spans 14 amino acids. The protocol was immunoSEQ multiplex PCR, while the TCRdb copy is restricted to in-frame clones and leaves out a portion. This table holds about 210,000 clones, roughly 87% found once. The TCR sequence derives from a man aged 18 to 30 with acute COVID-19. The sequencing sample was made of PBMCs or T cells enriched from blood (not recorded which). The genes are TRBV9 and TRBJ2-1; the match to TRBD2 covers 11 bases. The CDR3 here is CASSAGLADNEQFF. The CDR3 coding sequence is TGTGCCAGCAGCGCGGGACTAGCGGACAATGAGCAGTTCTTC.